This T cell receptor (beta chain) stems from a study of cytomegalovirus exposure and HLA in healthy donors listed by TCRdb under 2017. For the study in its entirety: An earlier analysis of some 550 of the donors reported roughly 300 Gb of sequence data and 100 million to 130 million unique TCR beta sequences from 150 million to 200 million T cells. Roughly 300 gigabases of sequencing data and around 80 million unique TCR sequences made up an early release that covered under 750 HLA-typed donors. Of the roughly 400 genotyped donors, over 80% were placed in the genetic ancestry cluster associated with self-reported Caucasian donors. The study was designed to test whether signatures of past pathogen exposure could be identified by cataloging public T cell receptors. The T cell repertoires of under 700 subjects were profiled by immunosequencing and related to cytomegalovirus serostatus. A separate validation cohort of 90 to 150 different subjects was used in addition to the 666-subject first cohort. To predict cytomegalovirus infection status, the study combined high-throughput TCR immunosequencing, statistical association of individual TCRs with disease status, and machine learning. A later analysis re-analyzed previously published TCR beta repertoires from about 730 donors and added high-resolution HLA genotyping to study TCR occurrence patterns. The later analysis used no new phenotypic data to find candidate immune exposures, relying instead on TCR beta sequences and their occurrence across donors. An earlier analysis of some 600 of the donors applied high-throughput TCR beta sequencing to assess whether each TCR beta V gene segment acted as functional or pseudogenic. Alongside the repertoire data, information on donor age, sex, ethnicity and CMV serostatus was compiled. A later genetic analysis used genome-wide SNP genotypes for 398 of the 666 donors, treating that subset as a discovery cohort. Every discovery cohort repertoire had been produced on one sequencing platform. Both class I and class II loci were covered by HLA typing, at four-digit resolution. The number of donors typed differed by locus, with roughly 629-640 for A, B, C, DRB1 and DQB1, 522 for DQA1, 600 to 610 for DPA1, and approximately 470 for DPB1. Because of strong linkage in the cohort, four to six DR-DQ haplotypes were treated as single units for association and clustering. Across around 400 genotyped donors of the cohort, an average of 235,054 unique TCR beta nucleotide sequences per donor were sequenced, and roughly a sixth of those sequences were non-productive.

In total, roughly 710 healthy bone marrow donors made up the cohort. Cohort members were all nominally healthy when sampled, although unrecorded immune exposures were likely present. The donor tested CMV seropositive, placing the donor among the 290 or so seropositive members of the cohort. A peripheral blood sample was provided by each donor, and peripheral blood mononuclear cells were used for TCR beta sequencing. Genomic DNA was extracted from the blood cell samples with the Qiagen DNeasy Blood Extraction Kit. Libraries came from the immunoSEQ multiplex PCR assay. A mixture of 60 forward primers for TCR Vbeta segments and 13 reverse primers for TCR Jbeta segments was used in the multiplex PCR. The CDR3 region of rearranged TCR beta genes was amplified from genomic DNA by a multiplex PCR assay. On the Illumina HiSeq System, the amplified TCR beta libraries were sequenced as 87-base-pair reads. In the source study's methods: A later analysis tallied roughly 76 million unique TCR beta chains across the 650 to 750 repertoires, and about 12 million of those chains were shared by two or more donors. To remove PCR and sequencing errors, raw reads were error-corrected and collapsed into unique sequences using a nearest-neighbor algorithm that merged closely related sequences. V, D and J gene segments were assigned by aligning CDR3 sequences to IMGT reference sequences. For a sequence to be retained, at least a six-nucleotide match to both a V gene segment and a J gene segment was required. A rearrangement counted as productive if the CDR3 had no stop codons and remained in frame with V and J, and every other rearrangement counted as non-productive. CDR3 was defined by IMGT convention, running from the second conserved V-encoded cysteine to the conserved J-encoded phenylalanine. The earlier analysis of about 570 of the donors excluded any sequence lacking an unambiguous match to a single V gene segment. In an earlier analysis of some 590 of the donors, a V segment was called functional when productive rearrangements were above 56.7%, and segregating when the standard deviation between donors exceeded 5%. A statistical classification framework was developed to diagnose cytomegalovirus status using the catalog of TCR beta chain sequences. In a later analysis, V and J genes were assigned by comparing TCR nucleotide sequences against IMGT/GENE-DB human TR gene sequences. Using the TCRdist pipeline, a later analysis assigned CDR3 sequences along with most-parsimonious VDJ recombination scenarios. In a later analysis, every TCR beta chain was defined by the combination of its CDR3 amino acid sequence and its V-gene family, and reads without a unique V-gene family were dropped. To address suspected cross-contamination and a sequencing artifact, a later analysis removed 592 highly shared, low-generation-probability nucleotide sequences. For each public chain, a later analysis derived a clonal expansion index from normalized ranks of inferred template counts within each repertoire. In a later analysis, generation probabilities were computed using a VDJ recombination model fitted to out-of-frame rearrangements, and the results were checked against IGoR. In a later analysis, hypergeometric tests were used to score TCR-TCR, TCR-HLA and TCR-CMV co-occurrence, with a repertoire-size bias correction applied to TCR pairs. False discovery rates were estimated in a later analysis by permuting HLA or CMV assignments 20 times. A later analysis grouped co-occurring TCRs with DBSCAN, adding TCRdist sequence similarity when clustering within HLA-allele-positive subsets. Co-occurrence clustering excluded repertoires with fewer than 30,000 or more than 120,000 public chains, plus five with anomalous nucleotide sharing. Entries here come from immuneACCESS through TCRdb and include only in-frame sequences with V and J called. Some clones fail to appear in such tables; in the studies checked, an unresolved V gene covers under half of the shortfall, and the cause of the remainder is unknown. That table furnishes V, J and clone size, whereas the DNA furnished D and trimming. A total of about 82,000 clones appear in this sample, 63% of them only once. The ten largest account for 15% of the sample.

V loses 5 bases of germline sequence and J loses 0 bases, and the interval between the two ends is 16 bases. Sequences PRHDT (CDR1) and FYEKMQ (CDR2) are obtained from the germline V gene (reference sequence). From its cysteine to its phenylalanine, the CDR3 spans 16 amino acids. Left in the record is the CDR3 DNA by itself, 48 bases read in frame from the first base. Only a few counts were recorded for this clone. There is no known antigen for this receptor. No base-level quality is on record; no much larger clone is a single base apart. Study-wide conclusions, independent of this receptor: Assigning TCR associations to individual alleles was difficult when HLA alleles, especially DR and DQ, strongly co-occurred. In a later analysis, HLA-associated TCR beta chains were found to be more clonally expanded and to have lower generation probabilities than equally common non-associated chains. The study listed 164 TCR beta chains as associated with cytomegalovirus. A later analysis associated some 17,000 TCR beta sequences with specific HLA alleles at a false discovery rate of 0.05. Only TCR beta chains were sequenced in this cohort, and the absence of alpha or paired-chain data limited detectable features. In an earlier analysis of 500 to 650 of the donors, most TCR beta V segments appeared in productive rearrangements about 87% or about 30% of the time, broadly matching IMGT annotations. A further reported finding was that TCR beta sequences accurately predicted the HLA-A and HLA-B alleles for most subjects in the first cohort. In both the original and validation cohorts, the classifier was reported to diagnose cytomegalovirus status with high specificity and sensitivity. The presence/absence analyses assumed that sequencing depth was roughly uniform across donors, and that assumption may not be true. An association between a missense DCLRE1C variant and V-gene and J-gene trimming of TCR beta chains was found in a later genetic analysis and replicated in an independent cohort. A cluster of highly shared sequence variants was judged likely to represent a technical artifact of the sequencing pipeline. While some public TCRs were present in many individuals, most TCR sequences turned up only very rarely across donors. A later genetic analysis reported fewer N-insertions in productive TCRs among donors in an Asian-associated ancestry cluster than the roughly 620-donor mean. In a later analysis, several top co-occurrence clusters were reported to appear linked to parvovirus B19, influenza, CMV and Epstein-Barr virus. The earlier analysis of some 560 of the donors excluded roughly 16 rarely observed V segments, including chromosome 9 orphons, because counts were too low. Immune exposure information for the cohort was limited to CMV serostatus. Correlated functional status among segregating V segments might be attributable to linkage disequilibrium, but an unknown experimental factor could not be ruled out. In a later analysis, TCR association rates were found to vary across HLA loci, with the most associated TCRs seen for DRB1 alleles and the fewest for HLA-C alleles. Most CMV-associated TCR beta chains appeared to be HLA-restricted in a later analysis, and the HLA associations seemed to be driven largely by CMV exposure. Because HLA typing was unavailable for some donors at each locus, only the typed subset was used in association tests. A few of the identified cytomegalovirus-associated TCR beta chains were confirmed in vitro to be specific for cytomegalovirus antigens. The 87-base-pair reads could not distinguish some IMGT-functional V segments, including TRBV6-2 and TRBV6-3, so those segments were excluded. It was suggested by the authors that the approach could potentially be generalized to other disease states and immunological phenotypes.

Sequencing was performed on PBMCs. The chain is made from TRBV13 and TRBJ1-1; TRBD1 is a possible D gene, resting on 6 matching bases. This TCR derives from a woman in her 40s in good health and CMV-seropositive. The CDR3 region has the sequence CASSIDPTGMNTEAFF. Here is the DNA: TGTGCCAGCAGCATCGATCCGACAGGAATGAACACTGAAGCTTTCTTT.